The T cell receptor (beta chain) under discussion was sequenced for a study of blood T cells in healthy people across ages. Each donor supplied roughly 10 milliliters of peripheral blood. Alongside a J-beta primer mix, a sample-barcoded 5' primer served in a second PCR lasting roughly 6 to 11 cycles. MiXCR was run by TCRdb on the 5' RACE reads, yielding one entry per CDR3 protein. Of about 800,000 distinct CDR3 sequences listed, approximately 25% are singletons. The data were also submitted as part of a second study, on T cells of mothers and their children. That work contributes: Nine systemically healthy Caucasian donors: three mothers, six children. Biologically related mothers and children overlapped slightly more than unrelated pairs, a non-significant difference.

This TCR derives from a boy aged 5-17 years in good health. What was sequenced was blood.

CDR3: CASTLNPTGFGNTIYF. CDR3 sequence (DNA): TGTGCCAGCACCTTAAACCCCACAGGATTCGGAAACACCATATATTTT. The chain combines TRBV6-6 with TRBJ1-3, with D perhaps TRBD1 (5 bases). The germline V and J ends were trimmed by 7 bases and 4 bases, with 20 bases remaining between them. Germline V CDR1 and CDR2: MNHNY, SVGAGI (reference sequence). The CDR3 has 16 amino acids.